A single sample gave rise to the 8 T cell receptor beta chains below, sequenced in a study of shared clonotypes between healthy human individuals. Produced via immunoSEQ multiplex PCR; TCRdb's table is partial and in-frame only. This sample carries about 2 million clones, about 95% of them seen once, and the ten largest clones take 0.85% to 1.2%. In the naive CD8 group, cells lacked CD45RO and were positively selected for CCR7, so terminally differentiated effector memory CD45RA+ cells were left out. Material for sequencing was naive CD8+ T cells sorted from blood. These receptors all come from a man aged 18 to 29 in good health.

V usage is TRBV28 and J usage is TRBJ2-1, with 10 bases identical to TRBD2. The CDR3 consists of 15 residues. CDR1 is MDHEN and CDR2 is SYDVKM in the germline V gene. V was pared by 8 bases and J by 6 bases, with 10 bases of the junction left unmatched. The CDR3 DNA reads TGTGCCAGCCGGGGAGCGGGGGGGCATGGCAATGAGCAGTTCTTC. It codes for CASRGAGGHGNEQFF.

This clone was seen just once. The CDR3 DNA is TGTGCCAGCAGCTTATGGGTACGGGCGAACACCGGGGAGCTGTTTTTT. Residues: CASSLWVRANTGELFF. The J gene is TRBJ2-2, the V gene TRBV11-2; D call uncertain. The V end was cut by 2 bases, the J end by 0 bases, with 10 bases between. Germline CDR1 and CDR2: SGHAT and FQNNGV. This CDR3 comprises 16 residues.

The CDR3 here is CASSTDISSYEQYF. CDR3 DNA sequence: TGTGCCAGCAGCACGGACATCAGCTCCTACGAGCAGTACTTC. J is TRBJ2-7 and V is TRBV5-8; maybe TRBD1 (5 bases). The CDR3 has 14 amino acids. Trimming removed 4 bases from V and 0 bases from J, with 11 bases in between. Germline-derived CDR1 and CDR2 are SGHTS and YDEGEE.

This clone was observed a single time. The sample has other DNA sequences that encode this CDR3 too. The chain joins TRBV5-6 to TRBJ2-7; D remains ambiguous. The V and J ends lost 2 bases and 4 bases respectively, with 7 bases between them. The length of the CDR3 is 12 residues. Germline lookup yields CDR1 SGHDT and CDR2 YYEEEE. The chain's CDR3 is CASSLSGYEQYF. As DNA, the CDR3 is TGTGCCAGCAGCTTATCAGGTTACGAGCAGTACTTC.

The chain recombines TRBV9 with TRBJ1-1; D perhaps matches TRBD1 (5 bases). The CDR3 has 13 residues. V was clipped by 0 bases and J by 8 bases, with 11 bases between them. CDR1 is SGDLS and CDR2 is YYNGEE in the germline V gene. CDR3 residues: CASSVDTSGEAFF. The CDR3 nucleotides read TGTGCCAGCAGCGTAGACACTTCAGGGGAAGCTTTCTTT.

In the case of this clone: The sample holds other DNA sequences that translate to the same CDR3. This chain joins TRBV29-1 and TRBJ2-1, with D possibly matching TRBD1 (6 bases). Deletions cut 1 base from V and 2 bases from J, with 6 bases between. Germline lookup yields CDR1 SQVTM and CDR2 ANQGSEA. The CDR3 spans 13 residues. The CDR3 loop reads CSVEGGPYNEQFF. DNA for the CDR3: TGCAGCGTTGAAGGGGGGCCCTACAATGAGCAGTTCTTC.

This chain connects TRBV7-9 to TRBJ1-1; 9 bases line up with TRBD1. With V trimmed by 1 base and J by 5 bases, 5 bases remained unmatched. CDR3 length equals 15 residues. The V gene's germline CDR1 is SEHNR and CDR2 FQNEAQ (reference sequence). As DNA, the CDR3 is TGTGCCAGCAGCTTAGGGGGACAGGGAGGAACTGAAGCTTTCTTT. It codes for CASSLGGQGGTEAFF.

Of note for this clone: At the DNA level, this CDR3 is encoded by other sequences in the same sample as well. This chain connects TRBV11-2 to TRBJ2-7; TRBD1 agrees at 9 bases. J gave up 4 bases and V 5 bases, and 6 bases lay outside the gene matches. This CDR3 is 14 amino acids long. Per germline, CDR1 SGHAT and CDR2 FQNNGV. For the CDR3, the DNA is TGTGCCAGCAGCACCGGGACAGGGACTTACGAGCAGTACTTC. As protein: CASSTGTGTYEQYF.